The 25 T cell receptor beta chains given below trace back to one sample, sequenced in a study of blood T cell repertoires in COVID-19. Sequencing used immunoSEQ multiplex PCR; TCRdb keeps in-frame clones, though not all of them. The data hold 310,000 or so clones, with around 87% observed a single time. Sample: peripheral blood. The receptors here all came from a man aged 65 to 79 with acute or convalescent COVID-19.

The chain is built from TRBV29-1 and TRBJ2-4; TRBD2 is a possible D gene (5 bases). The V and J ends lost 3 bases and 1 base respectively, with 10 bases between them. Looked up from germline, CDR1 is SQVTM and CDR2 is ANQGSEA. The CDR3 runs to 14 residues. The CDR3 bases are TGCAGCGTTGACTCCGGCGGGGCCAAAAACATTCAGTACTTC. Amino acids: CSVDSGGAKNIQYF. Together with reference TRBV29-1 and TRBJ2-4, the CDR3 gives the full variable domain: SAVISQKPSRDICQRGTSLTIQCQVDSQVTMMFWYRQQPGQSLTLIATANQGSEATYESGFVIDKFPISRPNLTFSTLTVSNMSPEDSSIYLCSVDSGGAKNIQYFGAGTRLSVL.

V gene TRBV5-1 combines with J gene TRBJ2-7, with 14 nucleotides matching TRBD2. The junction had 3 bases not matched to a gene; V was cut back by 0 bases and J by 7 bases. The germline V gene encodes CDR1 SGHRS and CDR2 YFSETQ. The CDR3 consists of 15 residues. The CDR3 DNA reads TGCGCCAGCAGCTTGGCCGGGACTAGCGGGGGTGAGCAGTACTTC. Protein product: CASSLAGTSGGEQYF.

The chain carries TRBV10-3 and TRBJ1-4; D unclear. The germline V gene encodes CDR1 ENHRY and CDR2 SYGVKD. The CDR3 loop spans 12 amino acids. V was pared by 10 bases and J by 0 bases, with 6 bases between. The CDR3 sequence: CATGATNEKLFF. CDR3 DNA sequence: TGTGCCACGGGAGCAACTAATGAAAAACTGTTTTTT.

CDR3 sequence reads: CASSLRSGVHEQYF. The CDR3 DNA is TGTGCCAGCAGCCTAAGATCGGGGGTCCACGAGCAGTACTTC. The V call is TRBV5-4, the J call TRBJ2-7, with a possible D match to TRBD2 (6 bases). CDR1 is SGHNT, CDR2 YYREEE, per germline (reference sequence). Trimming took off 4 bases at V and 5 bases at J, with 16 bases between the two ends. CDR3 length equals 14 residues.

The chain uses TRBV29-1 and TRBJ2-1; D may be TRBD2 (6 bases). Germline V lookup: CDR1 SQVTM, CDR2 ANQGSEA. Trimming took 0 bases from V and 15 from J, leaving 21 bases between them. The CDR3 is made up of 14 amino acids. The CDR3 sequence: CSVEEDSDYSWPFF. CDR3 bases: TGCAGCGTTGAAGAAGACTCGGACTACAGTTGGCCGTTCTTC.

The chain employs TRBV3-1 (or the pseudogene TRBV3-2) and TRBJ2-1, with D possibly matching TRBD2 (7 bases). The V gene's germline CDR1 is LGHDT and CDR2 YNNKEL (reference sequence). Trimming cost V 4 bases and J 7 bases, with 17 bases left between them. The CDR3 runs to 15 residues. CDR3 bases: TGTGCCAGCAGCCCCTGCCGGGGGGCAGGAAATGAGCAGTTCTTC. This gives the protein CASSPCRGAGNEQFF.

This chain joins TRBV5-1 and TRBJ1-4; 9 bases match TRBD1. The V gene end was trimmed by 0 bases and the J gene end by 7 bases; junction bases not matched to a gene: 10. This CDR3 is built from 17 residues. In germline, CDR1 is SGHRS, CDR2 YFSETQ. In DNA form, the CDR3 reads TGCGCCAGCAGCTTGGGTATCGACAGGGGGGTAGGTGAAAAACTGTTTTTT. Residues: CASSLGIDRGVGEKLFF.

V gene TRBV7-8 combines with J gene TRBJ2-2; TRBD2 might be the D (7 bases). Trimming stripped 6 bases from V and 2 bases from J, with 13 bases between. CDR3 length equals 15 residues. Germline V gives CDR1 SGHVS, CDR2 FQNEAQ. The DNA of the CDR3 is TGTGCCAGCAGACCCCCGGGGGGCAACACCGGGGAGCTGTTTTTT. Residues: CASRPPGGNTGELFF.

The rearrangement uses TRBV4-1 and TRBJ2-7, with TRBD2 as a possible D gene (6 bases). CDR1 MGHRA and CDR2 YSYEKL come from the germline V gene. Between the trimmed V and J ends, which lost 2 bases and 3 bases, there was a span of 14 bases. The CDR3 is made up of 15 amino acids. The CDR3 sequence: CASSQRWGESYEQYF. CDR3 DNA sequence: TGCGCCAGCAGCCAACGGTGGGGGGAGAGCTACGAGCAGTACTTC.

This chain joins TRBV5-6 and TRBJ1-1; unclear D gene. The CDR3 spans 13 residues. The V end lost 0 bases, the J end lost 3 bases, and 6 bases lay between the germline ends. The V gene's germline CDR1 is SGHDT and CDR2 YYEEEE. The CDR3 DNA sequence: TGTGCCAGCAGCTTGGGAGCTGACACTGAAGCTTTCTTT. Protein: CASSLGADTEAFF.

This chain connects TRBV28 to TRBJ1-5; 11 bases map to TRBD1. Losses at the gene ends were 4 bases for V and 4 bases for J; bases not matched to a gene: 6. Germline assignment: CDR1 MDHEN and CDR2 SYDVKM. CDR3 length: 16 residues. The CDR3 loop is CASSSSGTGGNQPQHF. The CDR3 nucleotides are TGTGCCAGCAGTTCATCAGGGACAGGGGGGAATCAGCCCCAGCATTTT. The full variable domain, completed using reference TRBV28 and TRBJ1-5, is DVKVTQSSRYLVKRTGEKVFLECVQDMDHENMFWYRQDPGLGLRLIYFSYDVKMKEKGDIPEGYSVSREKKERFSLILESASTNQTSMYLCASSSSGTGGNQPQHFGDGTRLSIL.

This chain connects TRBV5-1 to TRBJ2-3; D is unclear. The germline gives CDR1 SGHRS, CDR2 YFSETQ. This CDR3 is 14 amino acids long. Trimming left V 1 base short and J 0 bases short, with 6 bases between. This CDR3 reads CASSLTSSTDTQYF. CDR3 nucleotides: TGCGCCAGCAGCTTGACTTCTAGCACAGATACGCAGTATTTT.

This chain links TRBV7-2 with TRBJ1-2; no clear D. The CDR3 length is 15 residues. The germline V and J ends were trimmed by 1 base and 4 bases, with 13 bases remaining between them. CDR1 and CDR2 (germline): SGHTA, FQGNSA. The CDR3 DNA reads TGTGCCAGCAGCTTAGGAGTAATGGGAGGCTATGGCTACACCTTC. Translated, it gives CASSLGVMGGYGYTF.

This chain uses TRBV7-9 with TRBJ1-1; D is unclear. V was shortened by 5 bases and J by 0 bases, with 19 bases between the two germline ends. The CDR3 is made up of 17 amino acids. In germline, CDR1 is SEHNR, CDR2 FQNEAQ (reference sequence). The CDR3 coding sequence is TGTGCCAGCAGCCCTCCTACCGGCGGTATTTTGAACACTGAAGCTTTCTTT. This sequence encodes CASSPPTGGILNTEAFF.

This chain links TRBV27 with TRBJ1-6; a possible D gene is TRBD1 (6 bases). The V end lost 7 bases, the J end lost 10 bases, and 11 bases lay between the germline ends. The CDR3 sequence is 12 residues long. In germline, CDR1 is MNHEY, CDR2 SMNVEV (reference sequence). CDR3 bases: TGTGCCAGCAAGGCAGGGGAGTCACCCCTCCACTTT. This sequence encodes CASKAGESPLHF.

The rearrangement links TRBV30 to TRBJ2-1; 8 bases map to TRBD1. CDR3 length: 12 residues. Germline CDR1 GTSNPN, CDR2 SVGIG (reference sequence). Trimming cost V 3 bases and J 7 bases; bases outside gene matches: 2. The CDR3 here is CAWRDRVNEQFF. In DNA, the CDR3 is TGTGCCTGGAGGGACAGGGTAAATGAGCAGTTCTTC.

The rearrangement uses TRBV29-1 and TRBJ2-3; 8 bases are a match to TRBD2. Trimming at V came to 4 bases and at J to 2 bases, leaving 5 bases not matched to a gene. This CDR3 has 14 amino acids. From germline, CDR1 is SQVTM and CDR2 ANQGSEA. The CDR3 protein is CSVATGGVTDTQYF. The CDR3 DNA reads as TGCAGCGTTGCGACGGGAGGGGTCACAGATACGCAGTATTTT.

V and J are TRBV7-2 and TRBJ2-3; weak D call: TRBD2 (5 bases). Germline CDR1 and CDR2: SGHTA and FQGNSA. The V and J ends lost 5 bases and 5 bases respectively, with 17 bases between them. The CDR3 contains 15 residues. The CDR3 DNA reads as TGTGCCAGCAGCCCCAATCCGGAGGCGCGAGATACGCAGTATTTT. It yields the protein CASSPNPEARDTQYF.

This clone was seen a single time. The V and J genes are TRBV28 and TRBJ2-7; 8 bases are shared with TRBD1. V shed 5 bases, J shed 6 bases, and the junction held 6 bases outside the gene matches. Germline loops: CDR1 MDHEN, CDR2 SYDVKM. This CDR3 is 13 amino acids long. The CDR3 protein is CASSPYTGGEQYF. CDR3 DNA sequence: TGTGCCAGCAGTCCCTATACAGGGGGCGAGCAGTACTTC.

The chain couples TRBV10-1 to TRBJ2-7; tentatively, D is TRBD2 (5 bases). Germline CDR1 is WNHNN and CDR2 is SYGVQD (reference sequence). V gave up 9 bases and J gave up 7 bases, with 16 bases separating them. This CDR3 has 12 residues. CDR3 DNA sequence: TGCGCCAGTGCACTAGAGTTGGGTGAGCAGTACTTC. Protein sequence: CASALELGEQYF.

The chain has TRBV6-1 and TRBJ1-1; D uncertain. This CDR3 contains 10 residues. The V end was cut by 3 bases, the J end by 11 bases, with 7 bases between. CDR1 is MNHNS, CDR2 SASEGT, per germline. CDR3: CASSDAGAFF. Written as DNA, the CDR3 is TGTGCCAGCAGTGATGCGGGTGCTTTCTTT.

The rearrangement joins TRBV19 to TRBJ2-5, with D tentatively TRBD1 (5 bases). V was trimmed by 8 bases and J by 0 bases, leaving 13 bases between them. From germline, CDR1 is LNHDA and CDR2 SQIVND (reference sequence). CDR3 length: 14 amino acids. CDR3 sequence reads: CASSQGHNQETQYF. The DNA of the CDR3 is TGTGCCAGTTCACAAGGACACAACCAAGAGACCCAGTACTTC.

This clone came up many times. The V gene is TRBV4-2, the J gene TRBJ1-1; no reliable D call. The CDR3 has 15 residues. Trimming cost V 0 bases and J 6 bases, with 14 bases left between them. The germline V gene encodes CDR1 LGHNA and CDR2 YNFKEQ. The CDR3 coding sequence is TGTGCCAGCAGCCAAGAGAAAGCGCCAGTCGCTGAAGCTTTCTTT. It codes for CASSQEKAPVAEAFF.

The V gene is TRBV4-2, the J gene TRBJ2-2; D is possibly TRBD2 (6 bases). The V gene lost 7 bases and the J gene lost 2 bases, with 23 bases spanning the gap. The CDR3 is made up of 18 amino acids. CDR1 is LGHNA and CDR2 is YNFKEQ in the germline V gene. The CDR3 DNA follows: TGTGCCAGCACCTACAGTCGTCCTATTAGCGGAAACACCGGGGAGCTGTTTTTT. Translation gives CASTYSRPISGNTGELFF.

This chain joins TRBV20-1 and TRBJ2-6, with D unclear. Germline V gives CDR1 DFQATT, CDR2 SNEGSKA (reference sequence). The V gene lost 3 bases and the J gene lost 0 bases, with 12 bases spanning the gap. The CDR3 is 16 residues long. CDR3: CSASNGVSSGANVLTF. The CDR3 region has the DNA TGCAGTGCTAGTAACGGAGTGAGCTCTGGGGCCAACGTCCTGACTTTC.